This T cell receptor beta chain was sequenced during a study of cytomegalovirus exposure and HLA in healthy donors. Germline V gene sequence: CDR1 SNHLY, CDR2 FYNNEI. The CDR3 length is 13 residues. Trimming left V 5 bases short and J 4 bases short, with 9 bases between. Study-wide points: Sequencing depth roughly uniform across donors was assumed in presence/absence analyses. Highest at DRB1 and lowest at HLA-C, TCR association rates differed among HLA loci in a later analysis.

A multiplex PCR was run with 60 Vbeta primers and 13 Jbeta primers. TCRdb's copy holds only in-frame clones and misses some; the assay was immunoSEQ multiplex PCR. In the table there are roughly 120,000 clones, 75% to 90% of which are singletons. Concerning this clone: Its target is unknown.

The chain recombines TRBV2 with TRBJ1-5, with TRBD1 as a possible D gene (6 bases). The clonotype comes from a man in his forties or fifties in good health and CMV-seronegative. The specimen sequenced was PBMCs. CDR3 nucleotide sequence: TGTGCCAGCAGTTGGGACATTAATCAGCCCCAGCATTTT. It codes for CASSWDINQPQHF.